The clone carrying this T cell receptor beta chain was detected only once. As yet, its antigen is unknown. V lost 6 bases, J lost 1 base, and 10 bases lay in between. Germline loops: CDR1 KGHSH, CDR2 LQKENI. There are 14 residues in the CDR3. This specimen comes from a study of STAT3 mutations in large granular lymphocyte leukemia. Findings of the study overall: Every T-cell large granular lymphocyte leukemia patient had at least one immunodominant TCR beta clonotype.

The table came from immunoSEQ multiplex PCR; TCRdb's copy has only in-frame clones and leaves some out. The repertoire holds some 37,000 clones, with 88% as singletons. V gene TRBV18 combines with J gene TRBJ1-5; the D is unclear. Sequencing was carried out using PBMCs. This sequence originates from a human donor with T large granular lymphocyte leukemia. Some clones in this sample may be carry-over from other donors' samples. CDR3: CASSPRESNQPQHF. Written as DNA, the CDR3 is TGTGCCAGCTCGCCCCGGGAAAGCAATCAGCCCCAGCATTTT.